Below are 4 T cell receptor beta chains sequenced from a single sample in a study of tissue T cells after allogeneic stem cell transplantation. Clones were sequenced by immunoSEQ multiplex PCR, and TCRdb holds only the in-frame ones, with some missing. The table includes some 600 clones, 65% to 85% detected once. Sequenced here: duodenal tissue, sampled at autopsy. The receptors derive from a female patient aged 35 to 75 with steroid-refractory graft-versus-host disease after an allogeneic stem cell transplant. Some T cells may have originated in the graft donor.

The CDR3 region has the DNA TGTGCCAGTAGTCCTTGGACTAGCGGGGTGGGGACCGGGGAGCTGTTTTTT. This gives the protein CASSPWTSGVGTGELFF. The chain is built from TRBV19 and TRBJ2-2, with TRBD2 matching 12 bases. The CDR3 spans 17 residues. Germline V CDR1 and CDR2: LNHDA, SQIVND (reference sequence). V lost 5 bases to trimming and J lost 5 bases; unmatched junction nucleotides: 9.

The chain links TRBV21-1 to TRBJ2-5; TRBD2, as called in the table, went unchecked against the DNA. TRBV21-1 constitutes a pseudogene. The CDR3 is 15 amino acids. Here the CDR3 DNA reads TGTGCCAGCAGCAAAGAGCGCGGGTCCCAAGAGACCCAGTACTTC. Protein sequence: CASSKERGSQETQYF.

This chain connects TRBV19 to TRBJ1-6; D is perhaps TRBD1 (5 bases). CDR1 and CDR2 (germline): LNHDA, SQIVND (reference sequence). Trimming took off 6 bases at V and 7 bases at J, with 13 bases between the two ends. This CDR3 comprises 14 residues. The CDR3: CASSSGRTNSPLHF. CDR3 in DNA: TGTGCCAGTAGCTCGGGACGAACGAATTCACCCCTCCACTTT.

This clone was seen a few times. V and J are TRBV7-9 and TRBJ2-1; D is possibly TRBD1 or TRBD2 (5 bases each). Germline CDR1 SEHNR, CDR2 FQNEAQ (reference sequence). This CDR3 spans 13 amino acids. V lost 5 bases and J 6 bases, leaving 11 bases between the germline ends. The CDR3 spells CASSPGTTNEQFF. The CDR3 DNA reads as TGTGCCAGCAGCCCCGGGACCACCAATGAGCAGTTCTTC. The full variable domain, completed using reference TRBV7-9 and TRBJ2-1, is DTGVSQNPRHKITKRGQNVTFRCDPISEHNRLYWYRQTLGQGPEFLTYFQNEAQLEKSRLLSDRFSAERPKGSFSTLEIQRTEQGDSAMYLCASSPGTTNEQFFGPGTRLTVL.